This TCR beta chain is from a study of cytomegalovirus exposure and HLA in healthy donors. The study, taken as a whole, reports: Specificity for CMV antigens was confirmed in vitro for a few of the CMV-associated chains.

Points on this clone: Its antigen is currently unknown.

Trimming removed 4 bases at V and 0 bases at J, with 10 bases between. Germline V CDR1 and CDR2: SGHDN, FVKESK. The CDR3 contains 14 residues. The protocol was immunoSEQ multiplex PCR, while the TCRdb copy is restricted to in-frame clones and leaves out a portion. The data hold hundreds of thousands of clones, with roughly 88% observed a single time. Sequencing was done on a sample of PBMCs. This chain joins TRBV14 and TRBJ2-7, with a tentative D call TRBD1 (6 bases). The TCR was taken from a woman younger than 30 in good health and CMV-seronegative. In nucleotides, the CDR3 is TGTGCCAGCAGCCCCTGGACAGCCTCCTACGAGCAGTACTTC. Translating it yields CASSPWTASYEQYF.